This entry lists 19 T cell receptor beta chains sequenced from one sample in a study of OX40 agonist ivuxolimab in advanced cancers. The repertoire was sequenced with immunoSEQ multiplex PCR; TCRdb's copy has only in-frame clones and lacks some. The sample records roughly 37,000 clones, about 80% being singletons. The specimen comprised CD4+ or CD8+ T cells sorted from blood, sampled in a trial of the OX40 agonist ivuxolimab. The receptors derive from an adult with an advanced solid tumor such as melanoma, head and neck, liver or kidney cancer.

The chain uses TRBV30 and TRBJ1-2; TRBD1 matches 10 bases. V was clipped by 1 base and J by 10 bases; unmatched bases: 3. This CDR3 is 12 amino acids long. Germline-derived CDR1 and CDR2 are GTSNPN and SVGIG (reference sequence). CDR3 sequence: CAWSADRGDYTF. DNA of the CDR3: TGTGCCTGGAGTGCGGACAGGGGGGACTACACCTTC.

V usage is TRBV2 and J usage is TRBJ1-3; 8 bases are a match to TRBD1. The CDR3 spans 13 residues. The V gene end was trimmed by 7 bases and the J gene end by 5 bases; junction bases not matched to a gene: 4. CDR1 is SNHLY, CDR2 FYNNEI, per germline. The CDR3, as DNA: TGTGCCAGCAATGGACAGGGACGAAACACCATATATTTT. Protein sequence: CASNGQGRNTIYF.

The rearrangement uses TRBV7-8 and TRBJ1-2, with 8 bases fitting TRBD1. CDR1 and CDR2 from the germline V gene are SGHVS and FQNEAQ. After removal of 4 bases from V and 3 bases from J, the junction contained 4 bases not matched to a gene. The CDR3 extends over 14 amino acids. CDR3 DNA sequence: TGTGCCAGCAGCTCCGGACAGGGTTACTATGGCTACACCTTC. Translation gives CASSSGQGYYGYTF.

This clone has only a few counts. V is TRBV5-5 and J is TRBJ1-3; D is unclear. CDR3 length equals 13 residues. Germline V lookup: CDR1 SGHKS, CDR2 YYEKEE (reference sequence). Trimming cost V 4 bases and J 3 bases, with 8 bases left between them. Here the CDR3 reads CASSQVGGNTIYF. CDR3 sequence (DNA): TGTGCCAGCAGCCAGGTCGGTGGAAACACCATATATTTT.

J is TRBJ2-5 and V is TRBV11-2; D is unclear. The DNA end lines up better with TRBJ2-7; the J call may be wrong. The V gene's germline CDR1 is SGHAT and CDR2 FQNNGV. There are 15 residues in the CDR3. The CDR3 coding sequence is TGTGCCAGCAGCTTAGATACGAGCCGGTCCTACGAGCAGTACTTC. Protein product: CASSLDTSRSYEQYF.

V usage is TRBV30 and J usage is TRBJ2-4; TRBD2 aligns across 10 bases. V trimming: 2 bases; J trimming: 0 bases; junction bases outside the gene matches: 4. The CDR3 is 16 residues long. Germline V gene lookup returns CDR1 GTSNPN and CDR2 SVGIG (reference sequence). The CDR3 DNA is TGTGCCTGGAGTAAGAGCGGGGGGGTAGCCAAAAACATTCAGTACTTC. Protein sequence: CAWSKSGGVAKNIQYF.

The DNA of the CDR3 is TGTGCCAGCAGCGTAGCAGGGGGATCTGGGGCCAACGTCCTGACTTTC. Its protein product is CASSVAGGSGANVLTF. V gene TRBV9 combines with J gene TRBJ2-6; 7 bases fit TRBD1. Germline V gene sequence: CDR1 SGDLS, CDR2 YYNGEE. The CDR3 is made up of 16 amino acids. Unmatched junction bases numbered 1, after V lost 0 bases and J lost 1 base.

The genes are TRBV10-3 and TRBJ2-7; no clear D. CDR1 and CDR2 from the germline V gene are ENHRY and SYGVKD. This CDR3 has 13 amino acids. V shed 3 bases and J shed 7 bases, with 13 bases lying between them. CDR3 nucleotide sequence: TGTGCCATCAGTGACCCGGGCCCCAAGGAGCAGTACGTC. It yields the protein CAISDPGPKEQYV.

The CDR3 DNA follows: TGTGCCAGCAGTGAGTCGGGACGGGGAGGCTACACCTTC. Translated: CASSESGRGGYTF. V and J are TRBV2 and TRBJ1-2, with D tentatively TRBD1 (5 bases). Germline lookup yields CDR1 SNHLY and CDR2 FYNNEI. The CDR3 is made up of 13 amino acids. V lost 3 bases, J lost 8 bases, and 13 bases lay in between.

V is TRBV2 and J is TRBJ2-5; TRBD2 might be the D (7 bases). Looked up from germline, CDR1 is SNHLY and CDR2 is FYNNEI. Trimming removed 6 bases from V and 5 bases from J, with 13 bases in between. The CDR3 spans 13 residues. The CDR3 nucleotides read TGTGCCAGCAGAGGGGGGGCCTTCGAGACCCAGTACTTC. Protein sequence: CASRGGAFETQYF.

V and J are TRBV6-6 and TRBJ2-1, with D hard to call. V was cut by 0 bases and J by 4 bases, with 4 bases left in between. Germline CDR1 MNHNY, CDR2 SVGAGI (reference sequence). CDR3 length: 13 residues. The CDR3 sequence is CASSYSIYNEQFF. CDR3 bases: TGTGCCAGCAGTTACTCGATTTACAATGAGCAGTTCTTC.

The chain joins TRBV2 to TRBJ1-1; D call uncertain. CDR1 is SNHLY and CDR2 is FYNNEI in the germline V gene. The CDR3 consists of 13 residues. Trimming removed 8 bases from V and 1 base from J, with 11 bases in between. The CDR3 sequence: CASGRTANTEAFF. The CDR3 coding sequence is TGTGCCAGCGGCCGGACGGCGAACACTGAAGCTTTCTTT.

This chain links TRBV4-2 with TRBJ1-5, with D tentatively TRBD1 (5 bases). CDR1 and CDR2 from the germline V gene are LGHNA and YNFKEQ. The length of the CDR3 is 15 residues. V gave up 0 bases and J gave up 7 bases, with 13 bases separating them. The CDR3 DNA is TGTGCCAGCAGCCAAGATGTGGGGCGGAGACAGCCCCAGCATTTT. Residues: CASSQDVGRRQPQHF.

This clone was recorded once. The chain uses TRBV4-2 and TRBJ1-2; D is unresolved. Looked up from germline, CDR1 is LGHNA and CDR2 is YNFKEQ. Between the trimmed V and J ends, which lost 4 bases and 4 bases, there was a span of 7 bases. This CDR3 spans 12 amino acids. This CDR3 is CASSLNIYGYTF. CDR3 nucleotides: TGTGCCAGCAGCCTTAATATCTATGGCTACACCTTC.

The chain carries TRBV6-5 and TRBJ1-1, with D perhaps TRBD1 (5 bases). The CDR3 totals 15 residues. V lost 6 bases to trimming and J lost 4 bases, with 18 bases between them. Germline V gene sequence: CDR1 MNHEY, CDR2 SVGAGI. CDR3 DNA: TGTGCCAGCAGCCTGACTCCAGGGCACGGCACTGAAGCTTTCTTT. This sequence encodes CASSLTPGHGTEAFF.

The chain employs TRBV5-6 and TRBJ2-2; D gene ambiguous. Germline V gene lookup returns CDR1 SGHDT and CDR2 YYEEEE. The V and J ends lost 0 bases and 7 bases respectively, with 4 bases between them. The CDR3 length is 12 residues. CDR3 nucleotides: TGTGCCAGCAGCTTGGGTAGCGGGGAGCTGTTTTTT. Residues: CASSLGSGELFF.

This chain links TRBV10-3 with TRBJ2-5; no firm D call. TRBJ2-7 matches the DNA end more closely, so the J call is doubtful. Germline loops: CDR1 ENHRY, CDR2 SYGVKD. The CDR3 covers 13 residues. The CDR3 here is CATFGGIAYEQYF. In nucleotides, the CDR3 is TGTGCCACCTTCGGCGGAATTGCCTACGAGCAGTACTTC.

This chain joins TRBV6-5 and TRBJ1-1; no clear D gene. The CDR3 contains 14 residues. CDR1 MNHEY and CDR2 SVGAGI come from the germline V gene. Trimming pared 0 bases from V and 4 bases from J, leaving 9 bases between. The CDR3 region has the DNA TGTGCCAGCAGTTACTCGATTGGGAGCACTGAAGCTTTCTTT. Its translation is CASSYSIGSTEAFF.

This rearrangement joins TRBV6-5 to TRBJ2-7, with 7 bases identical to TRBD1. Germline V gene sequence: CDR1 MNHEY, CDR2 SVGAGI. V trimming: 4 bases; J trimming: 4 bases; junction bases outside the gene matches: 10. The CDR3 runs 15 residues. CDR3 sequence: CASSSPDRVKYEQYF. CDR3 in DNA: TGTGCCAGCAGTTCTCCCGACAGGGTGAAATACGAGCAGTACTTC.